This T cell receptor beta chain came from a study of immune heterogeneity within non-small cell lung tumors (dated by TCRdb to about 2018). Study-level background: By histology, the tumors were a few squamous cell carcinomas, 10 non-squamous carcinomas and 1 tumor not otherwise specified. Whole-exome sequencing, RNA-seq and TCR beta repertoire sequencing were combined for multiple spatially distinct regions from each NSCLC tumor so that intratumoral immune heterogeneity could be examined. TCR repertoire analysis included roughly 58 tumor loci from approximately 15 patients, whereas transcriptome data included only roughly 40 loci from about a dozen patients. Binding of neoantigens to the HLA alleles of each patient was predicted with netMHCpan-3.0 for mutant peptides of 8 to 11 amino acids.

From the cysteine through the phenylalanine, the CDR3 covers 16 amino acids. Only the CDR3 region is kept as DNA, spanning 48 bases read in frame from base 1. Sequences SGHAT (CDR1) and FQNNGV (CDR2) are obtained from the germline V gene. The V end gives up 1 base and the J end 6 bases, leaving 8 bases in the junction not matched to a gene. Overall results and qualifications from the work: Individual patients mostly had different high-frequency TCR beta clonotypes. Identical dominant CDR3B clonotypes recurred across loci within a patient, yet different tumor locations also harbored unique high-frequency clones. A moderate positive correlation (R 0.3 to 0.35), which was statistically significant, linked local T-cell repertoire clonality to local tumor mutational burden.

The TCR template was genomic DNA extracted from bulk tumor tissue, and around 540 ng of gDNA was amplified for each sample. During surgery, multiple biopsies were taken from each primary tumor and placed as far apart as possible within the tumor mass. The study cohort was described as untreated and was composed of newly diagnosed NSCLC cases undergoing curative surgery. The donors were fewer than 17 patients with newly diagnosed non-small cell lung cancer who were having surgery with curative intent. Resected tumor masses were reviewed by two independent pathologists. Only DNA and RNA samples of high quality went on to sequencing. Relative to its sample, this clonotype is medium-sized (0.01 to 0.1%). What antigen it recognizes has not been identified. The input lacks base qualities; no much larger clone sits a single base away. The TCR beta CDR3 region was amplified with a multiplex PCR system, in which a first round of approximately 11 cycles was run using 32 V-gene forward and 13 J-gene reverse primers. The first PCR round used a QIAGEN Multiplex PCR Kit, and the primer sequences were filed in Chinese patent CN105087789A. Illumina universal primers were attached in a second round of PCR run with the Phusion High-Fidelity PCR Kit. Sequencing of the TCR libraries was done on the Illumina HiSeq X Ten platform in paired-end mode with a 151 bp read length. From the authors' description of their analysis: Cutadapt was used to discard reads without multiplex PCR primers, PEAR merged the read pairs, and MiXCR with default settings called the CDR3 regions. Repertoire diversity used Shannon entropy, and clonality was computed as one minus Shannon entropy divided by ln of productive unique sequence count. Clonotypes present at frequencies of at least 0.5% were defined as dominant or high-frequency T-cell clones. TCRdb took the public reads, trimmed them with fastp at Q25, ran MiXCR for clone calling and kept in-frame beta chains. All rows with the same CDR3 protein become a single entry with the most common DNA and genes. The authors' filters were not applied to this entry. The sample table records more than 9,500 distinct CDR3 sequences; approximately 31% of these occur just once. Around 11% of the sample rests with the top ten.

Here the chain combines TRBV11-2 and TRBJ2-2, with 7 junctional bases fitting TRBD1. The sequence derives from a man between 60 and 70 years old with non-small cell lung cancer. The sequenced sample was lung tumor tissue. The sequenced DNA: TGTGCCAGCAGCTTAGCCGGGGCAGGGGGTTCCGGGGAGCTGTTTTTT. This codes for CASSLAGAGGSGELFF.